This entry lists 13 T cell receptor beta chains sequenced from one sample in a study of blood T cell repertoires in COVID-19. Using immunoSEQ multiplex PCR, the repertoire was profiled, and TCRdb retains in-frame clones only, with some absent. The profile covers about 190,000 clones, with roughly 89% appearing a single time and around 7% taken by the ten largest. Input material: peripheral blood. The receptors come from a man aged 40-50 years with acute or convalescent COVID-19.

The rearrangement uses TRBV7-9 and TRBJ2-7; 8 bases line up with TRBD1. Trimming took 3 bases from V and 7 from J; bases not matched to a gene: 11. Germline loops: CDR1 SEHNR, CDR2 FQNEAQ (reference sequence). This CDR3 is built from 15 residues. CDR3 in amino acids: CASSLGQGARGEQYF. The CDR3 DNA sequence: TGTGCCAGCAGCTTGGGTCAGGGGGCGCGGGGTGAGCAGTACTTC.

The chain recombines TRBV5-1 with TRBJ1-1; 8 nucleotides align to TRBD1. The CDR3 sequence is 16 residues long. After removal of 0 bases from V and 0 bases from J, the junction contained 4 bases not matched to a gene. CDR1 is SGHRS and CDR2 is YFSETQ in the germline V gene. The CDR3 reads CASSLGQGSMNTEAFF. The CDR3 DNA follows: TGCGCCAGCAGCTTGGGACAGGGGAGTATGAACACTGAAGCTTTCTTT.

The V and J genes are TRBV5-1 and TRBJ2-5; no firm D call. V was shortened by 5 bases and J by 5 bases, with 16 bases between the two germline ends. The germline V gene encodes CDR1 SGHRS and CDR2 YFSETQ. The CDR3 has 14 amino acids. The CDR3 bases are TGCGCCAGCAGTTCTTCCTCTCTCGGGGAGACCCAGTACTTC. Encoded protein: CASSSSSLGETQYF. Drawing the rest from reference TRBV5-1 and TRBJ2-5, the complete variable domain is KAGVTQTPRYLIKTRGQQVTLSCSPISGHRSVSWYQQTPGQGLQFLFEYFSETQRNKGNFPGRFSGRQFSNSRSEMNVSTLELGDSALYLCASSSSSLGETQYFGPGTRLLVL.

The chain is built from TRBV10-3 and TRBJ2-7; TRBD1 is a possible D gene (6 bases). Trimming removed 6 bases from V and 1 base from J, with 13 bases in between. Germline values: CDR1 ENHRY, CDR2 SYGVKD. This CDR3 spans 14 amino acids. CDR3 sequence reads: CAIRDPGQSYEQYF. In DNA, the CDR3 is TGTGCCATCAGAGACCCCGGACAGTCCTACGAGCAGTACTTC.

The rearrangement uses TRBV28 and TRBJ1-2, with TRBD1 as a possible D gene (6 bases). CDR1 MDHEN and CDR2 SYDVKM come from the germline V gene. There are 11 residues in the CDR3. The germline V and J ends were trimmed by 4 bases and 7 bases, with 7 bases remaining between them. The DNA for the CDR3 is TGTGCCAGCAGTTCAGGGGCTGGCTACACCTTC. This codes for CASSSGAGYTF.

CDR3 loop: CASSPSVTGAFF. The CDR3 DNA follows: TGTGCCAGTAGTCCTTCGGTAACGGGAGCTTTCTTT. J is TRBJ1-1 and V is TRBV19, with D hard to call. CDR1 LNHDA and CDR2 SQIVND come from the germline V gene (reference sequence). CDR3 length equals 12 residues. Trimming removed 5 bases at V and 10 bases at J, with 14 bases between.

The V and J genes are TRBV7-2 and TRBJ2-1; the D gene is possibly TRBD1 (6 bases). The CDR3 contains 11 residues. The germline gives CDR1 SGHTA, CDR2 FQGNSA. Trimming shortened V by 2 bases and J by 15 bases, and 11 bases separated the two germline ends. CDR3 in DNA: TGTGCCAGCAGCTTATCGCAGGGGTGGTTCTTC. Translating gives CASSLSQGWFF.

CDR3: CASSRTANYGYTF. The CDR3 DNA follows: TGTGCCAGCTCCCGTACAGCCAACTATGGCTACACCTTC. The chain couples TRBV28 to TRBJ1-2; D gene uncertain. The CDR3 spans 13 residues. Germline loops: CDR1 MDHEN, CDR2 SYDVKM. V shed 8 bases and J shed 2 bases, with 12 bases lying between them.

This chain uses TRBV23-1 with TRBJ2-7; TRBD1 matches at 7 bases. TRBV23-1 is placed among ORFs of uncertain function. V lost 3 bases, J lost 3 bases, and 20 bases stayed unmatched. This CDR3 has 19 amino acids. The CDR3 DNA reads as TGCGCCAGCAGTCAGTGGGGCGAAACAGGGGTTAGTTTAAGCTACGAGCAGTACTTC. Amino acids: CASSQWGETGVSLSYEQYF.

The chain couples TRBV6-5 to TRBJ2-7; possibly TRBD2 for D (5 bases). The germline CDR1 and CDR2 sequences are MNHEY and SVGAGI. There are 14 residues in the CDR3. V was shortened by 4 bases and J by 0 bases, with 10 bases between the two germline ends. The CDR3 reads CASSWGVSSYEQYF. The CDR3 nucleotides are TGTGCCAGCAGTTGGGGAGTTAGCTCCTACGAGCAGTACTTC.

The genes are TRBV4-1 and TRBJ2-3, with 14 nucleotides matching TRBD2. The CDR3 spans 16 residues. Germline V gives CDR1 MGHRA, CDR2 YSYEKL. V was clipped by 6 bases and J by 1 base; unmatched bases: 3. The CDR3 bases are TGCGCCAGCAGGCCGGGACTAGCGGGGGGCACAGATACGCAGTATTTT. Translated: CASRPGLAGGTDTQYF.

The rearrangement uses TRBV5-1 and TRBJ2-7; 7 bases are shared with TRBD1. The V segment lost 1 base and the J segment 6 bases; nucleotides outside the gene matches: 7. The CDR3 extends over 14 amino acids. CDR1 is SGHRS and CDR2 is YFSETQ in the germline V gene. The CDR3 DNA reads TGCGCCAGCAGCTTGAGGACAGGATCGGGCGAGCAGTACTTC. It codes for CASSLRTGSGEQYF.

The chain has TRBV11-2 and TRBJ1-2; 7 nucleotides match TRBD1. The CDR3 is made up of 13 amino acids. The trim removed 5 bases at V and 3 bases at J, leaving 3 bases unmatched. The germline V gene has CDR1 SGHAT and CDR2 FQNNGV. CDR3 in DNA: TGTGCCAGCAGCCGTACAGGGGACTATGGCTACACCTTC. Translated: CASSRTGDYGYTF.